Sequencing of this T cell receptor beta chain was carried out in a study of response to subunit inactivated influenza vaccine. TCRdb processed the RT-PCR reads anew with MiXCR; each CDR3 protein has one entry. The sample carries 700,000 to 800,000 distinct CDR3 sequences, around 20% recorded once. Whole-study results and caveats: It was suggested by the authors that few new T cells are recruited by each seasonal influenza vaccination.

The V gene lost 4 bases and the J gene lost 3 bases, with 21 bases spanning the gap. The CDR3 loop spans 17 amino acids. The germline V gene encodes CDR1 MGHRA and CDR2 YSYEKL. A remark on this clonotype: Antigen specificity is unknown.

The V call is TRBV4-1, the J call TRBJ1-1; no reliable D call. Sequencing used PBMCs from blood, obtained about 5 days after vaccination. This TCR derives from a man aged 50-60 years who received an inactivated influenza vaccine. The CDR3 sequence is CASSPSRGVQAYTEAFF. The DNA of the CDR3 is TGCGCCAGCAGCCCTAGCCGAGGAGTCCAGGCCTACACTGAAGCTTTCTTT.